Shown below are 8 T cell receptor beta chains from a single sample sequenced in a study of blood T cell repertoires in COVID-19. Profiled with immunoSEQ multiplex PCR; TCRdb holds only in-frame clones, not every one. Found here are 300,000 to 400,000 clones, 80% to 90% of them singletons; the top ten hold approximately 9.4%. The source material was peripheral blood. These TCRs come from a man aged 25 to 45 with COVID-19, enrolled during active disease.

This clone came up a few times. The chain couples TRBV19 to TRBJ1-5; 7 nucleotides match TRBD1. With V trimmed by 4 bases and J by 2 bases, 11 bases remained unmatched. The CDR3 runs 17 residues. From germline, CDR1 is LNHDA and CDR2 SQIVND (reference sequence). The CDR3 bases are TGTGCCAGTAGTACCCCCTCCGGGACAGCTGGCAATCAGCCCCAGCATTTT. Its protein product is CASSTPSGTAGNQPQHF.

The chain recombines TRBV25-1 with TRBJ2-7; TRBD2 is a possible D gene (5 bases). The CDR3 sequence is 15 residues long. Trimming pared 1 base from V and 8 bases from J, leaving 18 bases between. Germline CDR1 is MGHDK and CDR2 is SYGVNS. The CDR3 region has the DNA TGTGCCAGCAGTGAATCTGTTTCGGCAAGGGAGAAGCAGTACTTC. Its translation: CASSESVSAREKQYF.

The chain links TRBV18 to TRBJ2-7; TRBD2 matches at 15 bases. The CDR3 consists of 15 residues. Trimming cost V 5 bases and J 6 bases; bases outside gene matches: 5. Germline V lookup: CDR1 KGHSH, CDR2 LQKENI. The CDR3 coding sequence is TGTGCCAGCTCATCCGGGACTAGCGGGAGGTTCGAGCAGTACTTC. Residues: CASSSGTSGRFEQYF.

The CDR3 DNA reads TGTGCCAGCAGCAAAGAATGTACCGCTAGCGGGAGTTTCTACGAGCAGTACTTC. This sequence encodes CASSKECTASGSFYEQYF. The genes are TRBV21-1 and TRBJ2-7; the table names TRBD2, a call not compared with the DNA. TRBV21-1 is a listed pseudogene. The CDR3 covers 18 residues.

J is TRBJ2-3 and V is TRBV5-1; D uncertain. V was clipped by 5 bases and J by 3 bases, with 13 bases between them. This CDR3 is built from 14 residues. In germline, CDR1 is SGHRS, CDR2 YFSETQ. This CDR3 is CASRPLPRTDTQYF. CDR3 coding DNA: TGCGCCAGCAGGCCACTGCCAAGAACAGATACGCAGTATTTT.

The chain couples TRBV10-3 to TRBJ1-2, with unresolved D. The CDR3 runs to 12 residues. Trimming left V 5 bases short and J 0 bases short, with 4 bases between. CDR1 ENHRY and CDR2 SYGVKD come from the germline V gene. The CDR3 is CAISYTNYGYTF. CDR3 coding DNA: TGTGCCATCAGTTACACTAACTATGGCTACACCTTC.

The CDR3 here is CATLPGTGYGYTF. Here the CDR3 DNA reads TGTGCCACTTTACCTGGGACAGGCTATGGCTACACCTTC. The V call is TRBV19, the J call TRBJ1-2, with 8 nucleotides matching TRBD1. CDR3 length: 13 amino acids. J lost 4 bases, V lost 10 bases, and 8 bases had no gene match. The germline V gene has CDR1 LNHDA and CDR2 SQIVND (reference sequence). The full variable domain, completed using reference TRBV19 and TRBJ1-2, is DGGITQSPKYLFRKEGQNVTLSCEQNLNHDAMYWYRQDPGQGLRLIYYSQIVNDFQKGDIAEGYSVSREKKESFPLTVTSAQKNPTAFYLCATLPGTGYGYTFGSGTRLTVV.

CDR3 nucleotides: TGTGCCAGCAGTTACGCAGGGTGGGAGACCCAGTACTTC. This translates into CASSYAGWETQYF. The rearrangement uses TRBV6-6 and TRBJ2-5; a weak D match, TRBD1 (5 bases). Per the germline V gene, CDR1 is MNHNY and CDR2 is SVGAGI (reference sequence). This CDR3 is 13 amino acids long. V shed 2 bases and J shed 5 bases, with 9 bases lying between them.